A selection of T cell receptor beta chains follows, all from one sample in a study of blood T cell repertoires in COVID-19. Produced via immunoSEQ multiplex PCR; TCRdb's table is partial and in-frame only. The table has about 35,000 clones, roughly 74% seen once. Sequenced sample: peripheral blood. The receptors originated from a man of 80 years or more with active or convalescent COVID-19. The CDR3 runs from the conserved cysteine through the conserved F or W. The D gene is left open where the match is weak. Size is omitted from some rows. Given values are once, few, many or a class for expanded clones.

D gene	V gene	clone size	J gene	CDR3 length	CDR3 DNA	CDR3 protein
TRBD1	TRBV28	few	TRBJ2-7	13	TGTGCCAGCGACCCGACAGGGGGCTACGAGCAGTACTTC	CASDPTGGYEQYF
TRBD1	TRBV28	.	TRBJ2-3	16	TGTGCCAGCAGCGCGGGCGGGGGACAGGGGATGAATACGCAGTATTTT	CASSAGGGQGMNTQYF
.	TRBV10-3	once	TRBJ1-6	14	TGTGCCATCACCACGGGAGGGGTAGATTCACCCCTCCACTTT	CAITTGGVDSPLHF
.	TRBV27	.	TRBJ1-5	14	TGTGCCAGCAGTTACAGAGGCGGGAATCAGCCCCAGCATTTT	CASSYRGGNQPQHF
.	TRBV24-1	.	TRBJ1-5	13	TGTGCCACCAGTGCACAGGCCTATCAGCCCCAGCATTTT	CATSAQAYQPQHF
TRBD1	TRBV6-1	.	TRBJ1-6	13	TGTGCCAGCAGTGATATGGCCCGGGACAGGGGACACTTT	CASSDMARDRGHF
TRBD1	TRBV6-5	.	TRBJ2-7	15	TGTGCCAGCACGCGAGTGAGGACAGGGTCCTACGAGCAGTACTTC	CASTRVRTGSYEQYF
.	TRBV10-3	.	TRBJ1-6	12	TGTGCCATCAGACAGGAGAATTCACCCCTCCACTTT	CAIRQENSPLHF
.	TRBV7-9	.	TRBJ1-5	13	TGTGCCAGCAGCTCCGACAATTATCAGCCCCAGCATTTT	CASSSDNYQPQHF
.	TRBV4-1	.	TRBJ2-2	15	TGCGCCAGCAGCCAAGATCAAGGGGTTCTCCGGGAGCTGTTTTTT	CASSQDQGVLRELFF
TRBD2	TRBV5-4	.	TRBJ2-1	17	TGTGCCAGCAGCTTGGAGACTAGCGGGAGGGCCTACAATGAGCAGTTCTTC	CASSLETSGRAYNEQFF
TRBD2	TRBV18	few	TRBJ2-7	16	TGTGCCAGCTCACCACCTCCGAGCGGGAGCAACTACGAGCAGTACTTC	CASSPPPSGSNYEQYF
.	TRBV28	.	TRBJ1-1	14	TGTGCCAGCAGTTCAAATGGACAGACGGAAGAAGCTTTCTTT	CASSSNGQTEEAFF
TRBD1	TRBV19	few	TRBJ2-5	13	TGTGCCAGTAGCATACAGGGGGCGGAGACCCAGTACTTC	CASSIQGAETQYF
TRBD2	TRBV27	.	TRBJ2-5	14	TGTGCCAGCAGTAATAGGGGAGGGCAAGAGACCCAGTACTTC	CASSNRGGQETQYF
.	TRBV9	once	TRBJ2-1	13	TGTGCCAGCAGCCCCCAGTGGCTCAATGAGCAGTTCTTC	CASSPQWLNEQFF
TRBD1	TRBV4-2	.	TRBJ1-4	19	TGTGCCAGCAGCCAAGAAGGCTGGCAGGGGGCGAGGTCTAATGAAAAACTGTTTTTT	CASSQEGWQGARSNEKLFF
.	TRBV6-1	once	TRBJ1-1	14	TGTGCCAGCAGTGAAAGGGGCGGGAGCACTGAAGCTTTCTTT	CASSERGGSTEAFF
.	TRBV9	.	TRBJ2-7	13	TGTGCCAGCAGCGCAACAGGTTACCACGAGCAGTACTTC	CASSATGYHEQYF
TRBD1	TRBV27	.	TRBJ1-6	12	TGTGCCAGCCGGACAGGGGAATCACCCCTCCACTTT	CASRTGESPLHF
.	TRBV19	.	TRBJ1-1	13	TGTGCCAGTGAACGACGGGGGAACACTGAAGCTTTCTTT	CASERRGNTEAFF
.	TRBV7-2	.	TRBJ1-3	17	TGTGCCAGCAGCTCAAACCTGGGGTCGACAGTGGGTTACACCATATATTTT	CASSSNLGSTVGYTIYF
TRBD2	TRBV10-3	.	TRBJ2-7	16	TGTGCCATCAGTGAGTCTACTAGCGGGAAATCCTACGAGCAGTACTTC	CAISESTSGKSYEQYF
.	TRBV28	.	TRBJ2-3	15	TGTGCCAGCAGTAGCCCGCGCGGCGCTTCAGATACGCAGTATTTT	CASSSPRGASDTQYF
.	TRBV14	.	TRBJ2-7	15	TGTGCCAGCAGCAAAGGGGGGCTAAAAAACTACGAGCAGTACTTC	CASSKGGLKNYEQYF
.	TRBV19	.	TRBJ2-7	15	TGTGCCAGTAGTATCCCACAGGGCGGGCGCTACGAGCAGTACTTC	CASSIPQGGRYEQYF
TRBD2	TRBV6-5	.	TRBJ2-7	14	TGTGCCAGCAGTTCTGGGGGGGTCTCCTACGAGCAGTACTTC	CASSSGGVSYEQYF
.	TRBV6-4	once	TRBJ2-2	15	TGTGCCAGCAGAGCACAGGGTACGGGGACCGGGGAGCTGTTTTTT	CASRAQGTGTGELFF
TRBD1	TRBV3-1/TRBV3-2	.	TRBJ1-2	15	TGTGCCAGCAGCCTCTTGGACAGGGGACGTGGTGGCTACACCTTC	CASSLLDRGRGGYTF
.	TRBV2	few	TRBJ1-6	16	TGTGCCAGCAGCGTGTGGTCCGCCGGGGGTAATTCACCCCTCCACTTT	CASSVWSAGGNSPLHF
.	TRBV6-2/TRBV6-3	.	TRBJ1-6	14	TGTGCCAGCAGCACCACAGGGTTGAATTCACCCCTCCACTTT	CASSTTGLNSPLHF
TRBD1	TRBV18	once	TRBJ2-5	16	TGTGCCAGCTCACCAGTTGGACAGGGGTCTCAAGAGACCCAGTACTTC	CASSPVGQGSQETQYF
TRBD2	TRBV19	.	TRBJ2-1	15	TGTGCCAGTAGTATAATTTGGGCTAGCGGGAATGAGCAGTTCTTC	CASSIIWASGNEQFF
.	TRBV2	.	TRBJ1-3	14	TGTGCCAGCAGTGGGCCTCGGGGAGGAAACACCATATATTTT	CASSGPRGGNTIYF
TRBD1	TRBV11-3	.	TRBJ1-1	17	TGTGCCAGCAGTTTAACCCTGGGACAGACAAAGAACACTGAAGCTTTCTTT	CASSLTLGQTKNTEAFF
TRBD1	TRBV30	few	TRBJ2-7	13	TGTGCCGGATGGACAGGGCACTCTCTCGAGCAGTACTTC	CAGWTGHSLEQYF
TRBD2	TRBV5-6	.	TRBJ2-1	15	TGTGCCAGCAGTAGGACTAGCGGGGCCTACAATGAGCAGTTCTTC	CASSRTSGAYNEQFF
TRBD2	TRBV19	.	TRBJ2-1	16	TGTGCCAGTAGTATGGGACGCGGGAGAAACTACAATGAGCAGTTCTTC	CASSMGRGRNYNEQFF
TRBD1	TRBV28	.	TRBJ1-6	16	TGTGCCAGCAGCGACTACAAGACAGGGACGAATTCACCCCTCCACTTT	CASSDYKTGTNSPLHF
TRBD2	TRBV4-1	.	TRBJ2-7	15	TGCGCCAGCAGCCAACATCATCGGGAGGGATACGAGCAGTACTTC	CASSQHHREGYEQYF
TRBD1	TRBV19	.	TRBJ2-1	19	TGTGCCAGTAGCCAAGGACAGGGGGCTGCGGGAAGTCGTCCCCCAAGACAGTTCTTC	CASSQGQGAAGSRPPRQFF
.	TRBV19	.	TRBJ1-5	13	TGTGCCAGTACTAGCAGGAGCAATCAGCCCCAGCATTTT	CASTSRSNQPQHF
.	TRBV19	medium-sized	TRBJ1-5	15	TGTGCCAGTAGTTCCCGGGACACCAACAATCAGCCCCAGCATTTT	CASSSRDTNNQPQHF
.	TRBV12-3/TRBV12-4	once	TRBJ2-5	13	TGTGCCAGCAGTTTGAACAGAAAAGAGACCCAGTACTTC	CASSLNRKETQYF
.	TRBV14	.	TRBJ2-5	13	TGTGCCAGCTCCCGACTGGGGAGGGAGACCCAGTACTTC	CASSRLGRETQYF
TRBD2	TRBV6-6	few	TRBJ2-1	15	TGTGCCAGCAGGGGACTAGCGGGAGTCAGTAATGAGCAGTTCTTC	CASRGLAGVSNEQFF
TRBD1	TRBV5-8	.	TRBJ1-5	19	TGTGCCAGCAGCTTGGTTTTCTGGACAGGGGAGGGTGACAATCAGCCCCAGCATTTT	CASSLVFWTGEGDNQPQHF
.	TRBV19	.	TRBJ1-5	15	TGTGCCAGTAGTATAGATCACGGACTTAATCAGCCCCAGCATTTT	CASSIDHGLNQPQHF
TRBD1	TRBV24-1	.	TRBJ2-3	15	TGTGCCACCAGTGAAATGACAGGGGGCAGAGATACGCAGTATTTT	CATSEMTGGRDTQYF
.	TRBV5-4	few	TRBJ1-3	15	TGTGCCAGCAGCCCCGAACCTCCTACTGGAAACACCATATATTTT	CASSPEPPTGNTIYF
.	TRBV5-1	few	TRBJ2-2	16	TGCGCCAGCAGCGTCAAACAGGGATCGAACACCGGGGAGCTGTTTTTT	CASSVKQGSNTGELFF
TRBD2	TRBV7-2	.	TRBJ2-3	17	TGTGCCAGCAGCCCTTGGACTAGCGGGAGACGGACAGATACGCAGTATTTT	CASSPWTSGRRTDTQYF
TRBD1	TRBV6-6	.	TRBJ2-7	15	TGTGCCAGCAGCCTCAGTAAACAGGGGCCCTACGAGCAGTACTTC	CASSLSKQGPYEQYF